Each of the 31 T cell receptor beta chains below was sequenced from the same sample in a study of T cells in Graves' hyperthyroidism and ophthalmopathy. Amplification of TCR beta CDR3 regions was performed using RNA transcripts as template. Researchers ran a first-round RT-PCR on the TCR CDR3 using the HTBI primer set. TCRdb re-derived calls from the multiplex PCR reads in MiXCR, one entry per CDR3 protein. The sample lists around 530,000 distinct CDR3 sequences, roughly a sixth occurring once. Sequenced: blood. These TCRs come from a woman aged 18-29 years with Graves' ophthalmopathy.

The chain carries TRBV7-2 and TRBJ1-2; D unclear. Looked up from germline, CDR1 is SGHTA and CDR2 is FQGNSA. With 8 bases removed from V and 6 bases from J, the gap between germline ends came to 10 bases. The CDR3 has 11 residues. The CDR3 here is CASRRGDGYTF. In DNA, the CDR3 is TGTGCCAGCCGGCGCGGGGATGGCTACACCTTC.

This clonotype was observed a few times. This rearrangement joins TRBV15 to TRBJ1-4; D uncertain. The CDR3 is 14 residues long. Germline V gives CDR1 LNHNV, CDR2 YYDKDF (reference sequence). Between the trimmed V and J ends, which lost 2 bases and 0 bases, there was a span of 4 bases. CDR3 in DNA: TGTGCCACCAGCAGACTAACAACTAATGAAAAACTGTTTTTT. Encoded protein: CATSRLTTNEKLFF.

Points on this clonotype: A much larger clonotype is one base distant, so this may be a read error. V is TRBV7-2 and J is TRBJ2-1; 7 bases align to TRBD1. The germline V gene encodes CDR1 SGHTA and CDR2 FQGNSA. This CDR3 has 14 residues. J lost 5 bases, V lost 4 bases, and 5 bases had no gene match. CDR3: CASSSRDSDNEQFF. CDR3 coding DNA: TGTGCCAGCAGCTCTCGGGACAGCGACAATGAGCAGTTCTTC. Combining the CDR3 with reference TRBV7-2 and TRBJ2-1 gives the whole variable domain GAGVSQSPSNKVTEKGKDVELRCDPISGHTALYWYRQSLGQGLEFLIYFQGNSAPDKSGLPSDRFSAERTGGSVSTLTIQRTQQEDSAVYLCASSSRDSDNEQFFGPGTRLTVL.

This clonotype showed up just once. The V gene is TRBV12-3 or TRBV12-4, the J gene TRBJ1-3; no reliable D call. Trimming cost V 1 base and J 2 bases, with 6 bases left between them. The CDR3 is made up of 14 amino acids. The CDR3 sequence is CASSLGYAGNTIYF. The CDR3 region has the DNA TGTGCCAGCAGTTTAGGTTATGCTGGAAACACCATATATTTT.

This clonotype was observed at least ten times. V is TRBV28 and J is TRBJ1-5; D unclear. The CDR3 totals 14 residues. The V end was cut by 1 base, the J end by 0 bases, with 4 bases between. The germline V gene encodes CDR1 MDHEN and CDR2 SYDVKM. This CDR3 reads CASSLFFSNQPQHF. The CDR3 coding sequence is TGTGCCAGCAGTTTATTTTTTAGCAATCAGCCCCAGCATTTT. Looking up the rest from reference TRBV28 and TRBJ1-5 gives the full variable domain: DVKVTQSSRYLVKRTGEKVFLECVQDMDHENMFWYRQDPGLGLRLIYFSYDVKMKEKGDIPEGYSVSREKKERFSLILESASTNQTSMYLCASSLFFSNQPQHFGDGTRLSIL.

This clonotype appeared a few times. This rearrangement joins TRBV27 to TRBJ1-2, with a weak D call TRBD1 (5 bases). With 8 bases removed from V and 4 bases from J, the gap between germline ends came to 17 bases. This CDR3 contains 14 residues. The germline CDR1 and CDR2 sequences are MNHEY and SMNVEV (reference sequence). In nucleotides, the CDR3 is TGTGCCAGCTCGCCACGGGGCCCCATCTATGGCTACACCTTC. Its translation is CASSPRGPIYGYTF.

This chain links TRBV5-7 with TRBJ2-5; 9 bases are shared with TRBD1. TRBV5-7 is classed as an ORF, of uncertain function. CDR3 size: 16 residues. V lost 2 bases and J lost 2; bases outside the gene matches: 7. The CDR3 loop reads CASSFFAGTGQETQYF. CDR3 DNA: TGTGCCAGCAGCTTTTTTGCCGGGACAGGGCAAGAGACCCAGTACTTC.

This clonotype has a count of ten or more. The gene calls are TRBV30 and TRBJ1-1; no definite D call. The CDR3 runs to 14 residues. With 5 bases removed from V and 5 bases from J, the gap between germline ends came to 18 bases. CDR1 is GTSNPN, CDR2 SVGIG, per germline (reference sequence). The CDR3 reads CAWLKTHGGTEAFF. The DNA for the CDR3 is TGTGCCTGGCTCAAAACCCATGGAGGGACTGAAGCTTTCTTT.

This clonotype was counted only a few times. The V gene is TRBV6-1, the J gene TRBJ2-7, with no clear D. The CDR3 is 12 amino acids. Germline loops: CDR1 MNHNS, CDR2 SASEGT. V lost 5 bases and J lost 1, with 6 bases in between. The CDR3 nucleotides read TGTGCCAGCAGTACCGTTTCCTACGAGCAGTACTTC. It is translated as CASSTVSYEQYF.

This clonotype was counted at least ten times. As DNA, the CDR3 is TGTGCCAGCAGCTTAGACTACCTCGACAGGATACCGACGAACGGTATGAACACTGAAGCTTTCTTT. This sequence encodes CASSLDYLDRIPTNGMNTEAFF. V and J are TRBV7-6 and TRBJ1-1; TRBD1 is a possible D gene (6 bases). This CDR3 has 22 amino acids. Germline V gene lookup returns CDR1 SGHVS and CDR2 FNYEAQ. The V and J ends lost 1 base and 0 bases respectively, with 30 bases between them.

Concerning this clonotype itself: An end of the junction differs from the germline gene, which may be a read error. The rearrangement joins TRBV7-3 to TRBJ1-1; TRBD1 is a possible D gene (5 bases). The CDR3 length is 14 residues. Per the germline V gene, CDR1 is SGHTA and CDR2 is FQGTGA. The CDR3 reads CAGSHNVGGAEAFF. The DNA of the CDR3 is TGTGCCGGCAGCCATAACGTCGGGGGGGCTGAAGCTTTCTTT.

As DNA, the CDR3 is TGTGCCAGTAGTGACCTCTTTGGACAGCCATCCGGAAACACCATATATTTT. Amino acids: CASSDLFGQPSGNTIYF. V and J are TRBV19 and TRBJ1-3, with D possibly being TRBD1 (6 bases). The germline V gene has CDR1 LNHDA and CDR2 SQIVND (reference sequence). Trimming removed 5 bases at V and 4 bases at J, with 21 bases between. This CDR3 has 17 amino acids.

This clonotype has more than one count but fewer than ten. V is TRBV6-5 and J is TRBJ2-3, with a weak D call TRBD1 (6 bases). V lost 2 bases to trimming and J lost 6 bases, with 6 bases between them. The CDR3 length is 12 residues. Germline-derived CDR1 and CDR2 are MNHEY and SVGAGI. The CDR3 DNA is TGTGCCAGCAGTTACAGGGGGGATACGCAGTATTTT. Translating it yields CASSYRGDTQYF.

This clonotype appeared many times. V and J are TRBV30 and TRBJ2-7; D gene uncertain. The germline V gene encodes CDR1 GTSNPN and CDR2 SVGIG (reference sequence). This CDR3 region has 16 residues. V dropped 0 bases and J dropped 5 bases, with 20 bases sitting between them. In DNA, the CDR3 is TGTGCCTGGAGTGTACCTTCCAATTTGGTTGCCCACGAGCAGTACTTC. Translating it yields CAWSVPSNLVAHEQYF.

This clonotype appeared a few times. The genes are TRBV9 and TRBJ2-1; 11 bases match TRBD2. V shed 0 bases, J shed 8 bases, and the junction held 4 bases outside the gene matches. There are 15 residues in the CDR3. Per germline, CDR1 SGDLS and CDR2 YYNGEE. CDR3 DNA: TGTGCCAGCAGCGTAGATAGCGGGAGGGCCGATGAGCAGTTCTTC. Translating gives CASSVDSGRADEQFF.

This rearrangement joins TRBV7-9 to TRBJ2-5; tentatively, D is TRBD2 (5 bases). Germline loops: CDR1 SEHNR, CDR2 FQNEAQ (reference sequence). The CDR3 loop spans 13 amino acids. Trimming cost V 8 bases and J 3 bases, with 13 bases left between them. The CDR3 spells CASRGIREETQYF. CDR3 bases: TGTGCCAGCCGGGGTATTCGAGAAGAGACCCAGTACTTC.

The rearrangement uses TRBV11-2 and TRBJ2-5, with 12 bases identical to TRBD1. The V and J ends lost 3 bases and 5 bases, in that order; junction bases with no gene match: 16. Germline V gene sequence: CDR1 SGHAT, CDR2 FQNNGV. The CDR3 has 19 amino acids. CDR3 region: CASSFIGEPGQGAGETQYF. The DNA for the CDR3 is TGTGCCAGCAGCTTCATCGGCGAACCGGGACAGGGGGCCGGGGAGACCCAGTACTTC.

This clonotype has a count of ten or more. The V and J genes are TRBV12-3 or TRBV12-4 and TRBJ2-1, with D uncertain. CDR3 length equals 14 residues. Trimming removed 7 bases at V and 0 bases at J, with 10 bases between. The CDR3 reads CASNLFSSYNEQFF. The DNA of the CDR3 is TGTGCCAGCAATTTGTTCAGCTCCTACAATGAGCAGTTCTTC.

As DNA, the CDR3 is TGCAGTGCTAGAGAACCGGGACAGTCATACAATGAGCAGTTCTTC. Translating it yields CSAREPGQSYNEQFF. The chain couples TRBV20-1 to TRBJ2-1; TRBD1 matches 7 bases. Per germline, CDR1 DFQATT and CDR2 SNEGSKA (reference sequence). This CDR3 spans 15 amino acids. Unmatched junction bases numbered 6, after V lost 0 bases and J lost 4 bases.

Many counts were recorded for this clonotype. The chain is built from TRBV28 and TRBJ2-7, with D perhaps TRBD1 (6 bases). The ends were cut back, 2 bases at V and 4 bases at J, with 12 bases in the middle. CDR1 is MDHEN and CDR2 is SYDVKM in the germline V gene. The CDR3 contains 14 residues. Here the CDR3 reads CASSLSNRVYEQYF. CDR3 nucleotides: TGTGCCAGCAGTTTAAGTAACAGGGTTTACGAGCAGTACTTC.

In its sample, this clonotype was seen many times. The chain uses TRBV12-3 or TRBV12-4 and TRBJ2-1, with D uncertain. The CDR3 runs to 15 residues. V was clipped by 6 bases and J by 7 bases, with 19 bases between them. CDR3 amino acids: CASRTGSSQGNEQFF. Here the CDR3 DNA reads TGTGCCAGCAGGACCGGGTCCTCTCAAGGAAATGAGCAGTTCTTC.

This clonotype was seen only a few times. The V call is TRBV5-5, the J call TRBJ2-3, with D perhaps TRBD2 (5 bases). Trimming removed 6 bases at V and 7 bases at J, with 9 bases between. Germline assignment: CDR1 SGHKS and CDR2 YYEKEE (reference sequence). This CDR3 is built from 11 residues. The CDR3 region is CASNGDYTQYF. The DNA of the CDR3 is TGTGCCAGCAACGGGGATTATACGCAGTATTTT.

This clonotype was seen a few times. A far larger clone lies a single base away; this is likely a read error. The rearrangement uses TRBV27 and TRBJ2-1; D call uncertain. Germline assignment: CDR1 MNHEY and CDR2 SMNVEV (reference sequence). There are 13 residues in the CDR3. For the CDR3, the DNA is TGTGCCAGCAGTTTATCGGGGTACAATGGGCAGTTCTTC. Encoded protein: CASSLSGYNGQFF.

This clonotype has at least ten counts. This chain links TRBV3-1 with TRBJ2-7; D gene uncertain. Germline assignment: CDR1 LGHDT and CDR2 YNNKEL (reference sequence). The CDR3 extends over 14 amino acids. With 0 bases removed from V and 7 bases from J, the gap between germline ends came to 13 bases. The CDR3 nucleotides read TGTGCCAGCAGCCAAGATCCAGTCCTAGGGGAGCAGTACTTC. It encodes CASSQDPVLGEQYF.

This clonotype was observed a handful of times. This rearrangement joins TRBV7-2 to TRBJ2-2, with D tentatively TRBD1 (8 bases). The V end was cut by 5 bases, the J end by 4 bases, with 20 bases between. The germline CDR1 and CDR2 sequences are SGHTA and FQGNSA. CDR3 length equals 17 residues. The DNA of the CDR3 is TGTGCCAGCAGCAGAGACAGGGGAGGGACGAGCACCGGGGAGCTGTTTTTT. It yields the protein CASSRDRGGTSTGELFF.

This CDR3 reads CSVNGRWNYGYTF. The CDR3 DNA sequence: TGCAGCGTTAACGGCCGCTGGAACTATGGCTACACCTTC. The chain is built from TRBV29-1 and TRBJ1-2; D is uncertain. The CDR3 length is 13 residues. Germline V lookup: CDR1 SQVTM, CDR2 ANQGSEA. Trimming stripped 5 bases from V and 2 bases from J, with 12 bases between.

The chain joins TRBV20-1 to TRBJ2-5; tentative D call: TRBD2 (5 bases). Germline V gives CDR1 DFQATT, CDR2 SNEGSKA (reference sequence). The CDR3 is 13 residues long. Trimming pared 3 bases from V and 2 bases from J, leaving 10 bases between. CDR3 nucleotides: TGCAGTGCTAGTCCAGCGGAGCAAGAGACCCAGTACTTC. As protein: CSASPAEQETQYF.

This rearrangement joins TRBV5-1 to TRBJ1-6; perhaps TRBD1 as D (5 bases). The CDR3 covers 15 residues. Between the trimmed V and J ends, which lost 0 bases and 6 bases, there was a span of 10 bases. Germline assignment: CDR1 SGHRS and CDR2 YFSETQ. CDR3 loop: CASSLVQGFNSPLHF. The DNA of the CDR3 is TGCGCCAGCAGCTTGGTCCAGGGTTTTAATTCACCCCTCCACTTT.

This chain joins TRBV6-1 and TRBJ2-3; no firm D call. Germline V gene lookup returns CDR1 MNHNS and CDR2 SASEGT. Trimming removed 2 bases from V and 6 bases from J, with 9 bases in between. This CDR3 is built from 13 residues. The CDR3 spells CASSEQEIDTQYF. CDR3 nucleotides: TGTGCCAGCAGTGAACAGGAAATCGATACGCAGTATTTT.

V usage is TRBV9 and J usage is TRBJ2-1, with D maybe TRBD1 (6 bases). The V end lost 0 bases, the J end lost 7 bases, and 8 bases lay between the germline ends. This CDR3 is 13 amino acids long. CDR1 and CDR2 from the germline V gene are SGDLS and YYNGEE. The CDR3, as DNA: TGTGCCAGCAGCGTAGGAGGGGGAAATGAGCAGTTCTTC. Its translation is CASSVGGGNEQFF.

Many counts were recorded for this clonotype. The CDR3 loop reads CASGYLGHQETQYF. The CDR3 DNA sequence: TGTGCTAGTGGTTATCTGGGTCACCAAGAGACCCAGTACTTC. This sequence joins TRBV12-5 and TRBJ2-5; D is ambiguous. The germline V and J ends were trimmed by 4 bases and 0 bases, with 9 bases remaining between them. Germline assignment: CDR1 LGHNT and CDR2 FRNRAP. The CDR3 spans 14 residues.